This record covers a single TCR beta chain. How the authors handled the data: How many nucleated cells were present was estimated from reference gene primer amplification. TCRdb's copy holds only in-frame clones and misses some; the assay was immunoSEQ multiplex PCR. Clone size and V and J calls were adopted from that table, with D and trimming inferred from the DNA. Found here are a few hundred thousand clones, nearly 90% of them singletons; the top ten hold 3.5% to 5.5%. The V gene's germline CDR1 is GTSNPN and CDR2 SVGIG (reference sequence). V lost 5 bases, J lost 0 bases, and 14 bases lay in between. CDR3 size: 15 residues. This entry comes from a study of blood T cell repertoires in COVID-19. Study in general: Material from acute and convalescent COVID-19 was sourced from the United States, Italy and Spain.

This chain connects TRBV30 to TRBJ1-3, with a possible D match to TRBD1 (5 bases). The TCR comes from a middle-aged woman who had recovered from COVID-19. The sequencing input was peripheral blood. CDR3 nucleotide sequence: TGTGCCTGGGGGGCGGACGCGAACTCTGGAAACACCATATATTTT. Amino acid sequence: CAWGADANSGNTIYF.